A selection of T cell receptor beta chains follows, all from one sample in a study of control samples from healthy donors and cancer patients. Profiling relied on immunoSEQ multiplex PCR, and the TCRdb table lists in-frame clones only, not all of them. Of around 200,000 clones listed, roughly 94% were seen once; the top ten hold roughly 1.6%. Sequencing was done on a sample of blood. Receptors originate from a man in his forties or fifties in good health. Both conserved end residues are part of each CDR3. The order of the fields is J gene, D gene, V gene, clone size, CDR3 protein, CDR3 DNA. D genes are given only for firm matches. Only part of the rows carry a size: once, few, many, or a class if the clone is expanded.

TRBJ2-7 | TRBD2 | TRBV5-1 | NA | CASSLTSGGTYEQYF | TGCGCCAGCAGCCTTACTAGCGGGGGTACCTACGAGCAGTACTTC
TRBJ1-1 | NA | TRBV15 | NA | CATSFRGGTEAFF | TGTGCCACCAGCTTCCGAGGGGGCACTGAAGCTTTCTTT
TRBJ1-3 | NA | TRBV3-1/TRBV3-2 | NA | CASSQDTFSGNTIYF | TGTGCCAGCAGCCAAGATACCTTCAGCGGAAACACCATATATTTT
TRBJ2-7 | TRBD2 | TRBV7-2 | NA | CASSFQRGIPYEQYF | TGTGCCAGCAGTTTCCAGCGGGGGATACCATACGAGCAGTACTTC
TRBJ1-5 | NA | TRBV28 | NA | CASSLRWSPQHF | TGTGCCAGCAGCTTGAGGTGGAGTCCCCAGCATTTT
TRBJ1-5 | NA | TRBV5-1 | once | CASSLGQADGPQHF | TGCGCCAGCAGCTTGGGACAGGCCGACGGGCCCCAGCATTTT
TRBJ1-1 | NA | TRBV7-8 | NA | CASSLQYLGGLRGAFF | TGTGCCAGCAGCCTACAGTATTTGGGGGGCCTCCGGGGAGCTTTCTTT
TRBJ1-5 | TRBD1 | TRBV24-1 | NA | CATSDSRQGGPQPQHF | TGTGCCACCAGTGATTCTCGACAGGGTGGGCCTCAGCCCCAGCATTTT
TRBJ1-1 | NA | TRBV6-5 | NA | CASPTPGTQKAFF | TGTGCCAGTCCCACCCCCGGGACACAGAAAGCTTTCTTT
TRBJ2-3 | TRBD1 | TRBV9 | NA | CASSVTGGGLFTDTQYF | TGTGCCAGCAGCGTGACAGGGGGCGGACTATTCACAGATACGCAGTATTTT
TRBJ2-3 | TRBD2 | TRBV6-1 | NA | CASSETSGGADTQYF | TGTGCCAGCAGTGAGACTAGCGGGGGGGCAGATACGCAGTATTTT
TRBJ2-7 | NA | TRBV19 | NA | CASSIAVGPSEQYF | TGTGCCAGTAGTATAGCAGTAGGTCCCTCCGAGCAGTACTTC
TRBJ2-7 | NA | TRBV4-3 | NA | CASSQWLVEEQYF | TGCGCCAGCAGCCAATGGTTGGTCGAGGAGCAGTACTTC
TRBJ2-3 | TRBD2 | TRBV10-2 | NA | CASSPGLAGGTDTQYF | TGCGCCAGCAGTCCGGGACTAGCGGGGGGCACAGATACGCAGTATTTT
TRBJ1-2 | NA | TRBV19 | NA | CASSIRGPQYGYTF | TGTGCCAGTAGTATCAGAGGACCGCAGTATGGCTACACCTTC
TRBJ2-3 | NA | TRBV9 | NA | CASSATGASGSGDTQYF | TGTGCCAGCAGTGCTACGGGAGCGTCCGGGTCAGGAGATACGCAGTATTTT
TRBJ2-1 | TRBD2 | TRBV19 | NA | CASSSGLVYNEQFF | TGTGCCAGTAGTTCGGGACTAGTGTACAATGAGCAGTTCTTC
TRBJ1-6 | NA | TRBV7-2 | NA | CASSPYAGTTNSPLHF | TGTGCCAGCAGCCCCTACGCCGGGACCACAAATTCACCCCTCCACTTT
TRBJ1-3 | TRBD1 | TRBV7-9 | NA | CASSPSPGQGSGNTIYF | TGTGCCAGCAGCCCATCCCCGGGACAGGGCTCTGGAAACACCATATATTTT
TRBJ1-5 | NA | TRBV7-6 | NA | CASSLGQSGEQPQHF | TGTGCCAGCAGCTTAGGCCAGTCAGGCGAACAGCCCCAGCATTTT
TRBJ2-2 | NA | TRBV5-1 | NA | CASSSSLGRNTGELFF | TGCGCCAGCAGCTCCAGCCTAGGGAGGAACACCGGGGAGCTGTTTTTT
TRBJ2-1 | TRBD2 | TRBV7-2 | NA | CASSQRGGRVNEQFF | TGTGCCAGCAGCCAGCGGGGGGGCCGGGTGAATGAGCAGTTCTTC
TRBJ2-2 | TRBD1 | TRBV29-1 | once | CSVRQGEEAGELFF | TGCAGCGTACGACAGGGGGAAGAGGCCGGGGAGCTGTTTTTT